The next 30 T cell receptor beta chains were all read from a single sample in a study of shared clonotypes between healthy human individuals. Measured with immunoSEQ multiplex PCR; TCRdb has only the in-frame clones, and not every one. The data contain 2 million to 2.5 million clones, more than 80% of them singletons. The sequencing sample was made of naive CD4+ T cells from PBMCs. Subset indicated: CD45RA+ positively selected. The receptors stem from a man between 18 and 35 years old in good health. Some clones in this sample may be carry-over from other donors' samples.

The V gene is TRBV6-5, the J gene TRBJ1-1, with a possible D match to TRBD1 (6 bases). CDR3 length: 12 residues. Germline loops: CDR1 MNHEY, CDR2 SVGAGI. V shed 6 bases and J shed 8 bases, with 13 bases lying between them. CDR3 loop: CASSDGQLEAFF. The CDR3 DNA follows: TGTGCCAGCAGCGACGGACAGCTAGAAGCTTTCTTT.

With respect to this clone: The identical CDR3 is also encoded by other nucleotide sequences in the sample. V usage is TRBV29-1 and J usage is TRBJ1-2; possibly TRBD1 for D (5 bases). The V and J ends lost 4 bases and 2 bases respectively, with 11 bases between them. Germline V gene lookup returns CDR1 SQVTM and CDR2 ANQGSEA. The CDR3 loop spans 13 amino acids. The CDR3 loop reads CSVGFRANYGYTF. In DNA form, the CDR3 reads TGCAGCGTTGGTTTCAGGGCCAACTATGGCTACACCTTC.

CDR3 sequence: CASSLRTTNEKLFF. In DNA, the CDR3 is TGTGCCAGCAGCCTTAGGACTACTAATGAAAAACTGTTTTTT. The chain is built from TRBV11-2 and TRBJ1-4; D remains ambiguous. Germline assignment: CDR1 SGHAT and CDR2 FQNNGV. Deletions cut 5 bases from V and 2 bases from J, with 9 bases between. The CDR3 covers 14 residues.

V usage is TRBV19 and J usage is TRBJ1-5; unclear D gene. With 0 bases removed from V and 6 bases from J, the gap between germline ends came to 9 bases. Looked up from germline, CDR1 is LNHDA and CDR2 is SQIVND (reference sequence). The CDR3 sequence is 14 residues long. The CDR3 loop is CASSIESRTQPQHF. The CDR3 DNA reads TGTGCCAGTAGTATAGAATCTAGAACTCAGCCCCAGCATTTT.

V gene TRBV2 combines with J gene TRBJ1-2; D is possibly TRBD1 (5 bases). The CDR3 loop spans 16 amino acids. Germline CDR1 SNHLY, CDR2 FYNNEI. Trimming shortened V by 6 bases and J by 4 bases, and 21 bases separated the two germline ends. The CDR3 loop reads CASRPSTGPLPYGYTF. The CDR3 DNA follows: TGTGCCAGCAGACCCTCAACAGGTCCTCTCCCCTATGGCTACACCTTC.

The V call is TRBV28, the J call TRBJ1-1; 9 positions agree with TRBD1. The CDR3 extends over 15 amino acids. Germline V gene data show CDR1 as MDHEN and CDR2 as SYDVKM. V gave up 3 bases and J gave up 10 bases; unmatched junction bases: 12. DNA of the CDR3: TGTGCCAGCAGTTTTGCCGGGACAGGGATGGGATTAGCTTTCTTT. Its translation is CASSFAGTGMGLAFF.

This chain links TRBV21-1 with TRBJ2-7. TRBV21-1 is an annotated pseudogene. The length of the CDR3 is 11 residues. The CDR3 region has the DNA TGTGCCAGCAGCAATCTTGGGGAGCAGTACTTC. Its translation: CASSNLGEQYF.

V is TRBV7-9 and J is TRBJ1-5, with 9 bases lining up with TRBD1. The V segment lost 2 bases and the J segment 11 bases; nucleotides outside the gene matches: 10. CDR1 and CDR2 from the germline V gene are SEHNR and FQNEAQ (reference sequence). The CDR3 is made up of 15 amino acids. The CDR3 region is CASSLFGQGIEAQHF. Here the CDR3 DNA reads TGTGCCAGCAGCTTATTCGGACAGGGGATCGAGGCCCAGCATTTT.

This sequence joins TRBV28 and TRBJ1-2; D perhaps matches TRBD1 (6 bases). Per germline, CDR1 MDHEN and CDR2 SYDVKM. Trimming cost V 9 bases and J 2 bases, with 19 bases left between them. The CDR3 is made up of 15 amino acids. The CDR3 DNA is TGTGCCAGTCTTCCCAGTGGCACAGGGAACTATGGCTACACCTTC. This sequence encodes CASLPSGTGNYGYTF.

Note on this clone: This sample includes further DNA sequences coding for the same CDR3. V is TRBV6-6 and J is TRBJ2-7; D gene unclear. CDR3 size: 13 residues. V shed 2 bases and J shed 1 base, with 6 bases lying between them. Germline V gives CDR1 MNHNY, CDR2 SVGAGI (reference sequence). The CDR3 reads CASSYGQSYEQYF. The CDR3 DNA sequence: TGTGCCAGCAGTTACGGGCAGTCCTACGAGCAGTACTTC.

The chain is built from TRBV7-8 and TRBJ1-5; D unresolved. Trimming stripped 0 bases from V and 4 bases from J, with 10 bases between. CDR1 is SGHVS, CDR2 FQNEAQ, per germline. The CDR3 has 15 amino acids. CDR3 sequence reads: CASSLASNINQPQHF. The CDR3, as DNA: TGTGCCAGCAGCTTAGCGTCGAACATAAATCAGCCCCAGCATTTT.

The J gene is TRBJ2-3, the V gene TRBV30; no clear D. Looked up from germline, CDR1 is GTSNPN and CDR2 is SVGIG (reference sequence). Trimming removed 3 bases at V and 0 bases at J, with 10 bases between. This CDR3 comprises 14 residues. CDR3 DNA sequence: TGTGCCTGGAGGGGTCGGGTTAGCACAGATACGCAGTATTTT. This codes for CAWRGRVSTDTQYF.

The chain joins TRBV2 to TRBJ2-4; a weak D match, TRBD2 (5 bases). This CDR3 has 14 residues. The V and J ends lost 7 bases and 1 base respectively, with 11 bases between them. Germline V gene data show CDR1 as SNHLY and CDR2 as FYNNEI. The CDR3 here is CASTDRRAKNIQYF. CDR3 nucleotide sequence: TGTGCCAGCACCGACCGGAGGGCCAAAAACATTCAGTACTTC.

J is TRBJ1-2 and V is TRBV6-5; D is unresolved. The V and J ends lost 1 base and 8 bases respectively, with 14 bases between them. This CDR3 is 14 amino acids long. Germline CDR1 is MNHEY and CDR2 is SVGAGI. The CDR3 spells CASSYFGRPWGYTF. CDR3 bases: TGTGCCAGCAGTTACTTCGGCAGGCCTTGGGGCTACACCTTC.

This rearrangement joins TRBV4-3 to TRBJ1-1; 7 bases match TRBD1. Germline CDR1 and CDR2: LGHNA and YSLEER. J was trimmed by 4 bases and V by 4 bases; bases with no gene match: 6. The CDR3 runs 14 residues. CDR3 sequence reads: CASSLRQGFTEAFF. Written as DNA, the CDR3 is TGCGCCAGCAGCCTAAGACAGGGCTTCACTGAAGCTTTCTTT.

The chain uses TRBV19 and TRBJ1-1; D not certain. V dropped 4 bases and J dropped 8 bases, with 14 bases sitting between them. Germline V gives CDR1 LNHDA, CDR2 SQIVND (reference sequence). The CDR3 covers 13 residues. DNA of the CDR3: TGTGCCAGTAGTACTTCTCGACTCGAGGAAGCTTTCTTT. Its translation: CASSTSRLEEAFF. The whole variable domain, remainder taken from reference TRBV19 and TRBJ1-1, is DGGITQSPKYLFRKEGQNVTLSCEQNLNHDAMYWYRQDPGQGLRLIYYSQIVNDFQKGDIAEGYSVSREKKESFPLTVTSAQKNPTAFYLCASSTSRLEEAFFGQGTRLTVV.

V is TRBV15 and J is TRBJ2-1, with no clear D. Trimming took off 5 bases at V and 2 bases at J, with 10 bases between the two ends. Germline CDR1 LNHNV, CDR2 YYDKDF (reference sequence). The CDR3 sequence is 14 residues long. CDR3 residues: CATSGHPPYNEQFF. The CDR3 DNA reads TGTGCCACCAGCGGTCACCCCCCCTACAATGAGCAGTTCTTC.

The rearrangement links TRBV10-3 to TRBJ2-2; no definite D call. The CDR3 is 12 amino acids. Trimming took off 5 bases at V and 2 bases at J, with 3 bases between the two ends. Germline values: CDR1 ENHRY, CDR2 SYGVKD. This chain's CDR3 is CAISSNTGELFF. CDR3 sequence (DNA): TGTGCCATCAGTTCAAACACCGGGGAGCTGTTTTTT.

The gene calls are TRBV7-9 and TRBJ2-5; D is unclear. From germline, CDR1 is SEHNR and CDR2 FQNEAQ (reference sequence). The CDR3 consists of 13 residues. Trimming shortened V by 1 base and J by 2 bases, and 5 bases separated the two germline ends. This CDR3 is CASSLGRQETQYF. CDR3 sequence (DNA): TGTGCCAGCAGCTTAGGGCGACAAGAGACCCAGTACTTC.

The CDR3 DNA sequence: TGTGCCAGCAGACTACCCAATGAGCAGTTCTTC. Translation: CASRLPNEQFF. The chain links TRBV6-1 to TRBJ2-1; D ambiguous. This CDR3 comprises 11 residues. Trimming took off 6 bases at V and 6 bases at J, with 6 bases between the two ends. Germline V CDR1 and CDR2: MNHNS, SASEGT.

This clone was counted once. For the CDR3, the DNA is TGTGCCAGCAGCGCACAGGGTAGGACCGGGGAGCTGTTTTTT. It encodes CASSAQGRTGELFF. The chain uses TRBV9 and TRBJ2-2; perhaps TRBD1 as D (6 bases). CDR3 length: 14 amino acids. The V end lost 3 bases, the J end lost 5 bases, and 11 bases lay between the germline ends. Per the germline V gene, CDR1 is SGDLS and CDR2 is YYNGEE.

This chain connects TRBV25-1 to TRBJ2-7; D ambiguous. This CDR3 is built from 13 residues. Germline lookup yields CDR1 MGHDK and CDR2 SYGVNS. Trimming left V 6 bases short and J 1 base short, with 10 bases between. The DNA for the CDR3 is TGTGCCAGCAGGGCTACAAATTCCTACGAGCAGTACTTC. Translating it yields CASRATNSYEQYF.

This clone was observed a single time. The chain carries TRBV5-6 and TRBJ2-2, with 9 bases that match TRBD1. With 5 bases clipped from V and 5 bases from J, the junction kept 4 bases outside the gene matches. The CDR3 length is 14 residues. Germline values: CDR1 SGHDT, CDR2 YYEEEE. For the CDR3, the DNA is TGTGCCAGCAGGAGACAGGGGGGAACCGGGGAGCTGTTTTTT. The encoded protein is CASRRQGGTGELFF.

The V gene is TRBV5-8, the J gene TRBJ2-3; D not resolved. The V end lost 3 bases, the J end lost 2 bases, and 7 bases lay between the germline ends. Germline loops: CDR1 SGHTS, CDR2 YDEGEE. The CDR3 sequence is 13 residues long. The CDR3 spells CASSWAPTDTQYF. CDR3 in DNA: TGTGCCAGCAGCTGGGCCCCCACAGATACGCAGTATTTT.

Comments on this clone: The sample has other DNA sequences that encode this CDR3 too. CDR3 region: CASSLGLAGADTQYF. In nucleotides, the CDR3 is TGTGCCAGCAGCTTGGGTCTAGCGGGAGCTGATACGCAGTATTTT. V and J are TRBV5-6 and TRBJ2-3; 10 bases align to TRBD2. Germline V CDR1 and CDR2: SGHDT, YYEEEE. Trimming at V came to 0 bases and at J to 6 bases, leaving 4 bases not matched to a gene. The CDR3 consists of 15 residues.

The chain is built from TRBV7-3 and TRBJ1-2; TRBD1 might be the D (6 bases). V lost 0 bases to trimming and J lost 7 bases, with 12 bases between them. Germline lookup yields CDR1 SGHTA and CDR2 FQGTGA. This CDR3 is 14 amino acids long. CDR3 bases: TGTGCCAGCAGCTTAACTAGGGACAACAGTGGCTACACCTTC. It specifies CASSLTRDNSGYTF.

This chain joins TRBV5-1 and TRBJ1-4, with a tentative D call TRBD1 (5 bases). This CDR3 comprises 14 residues. The germline CDR1 and CDR2 sequences are SGHRS and YFSETQ. V lost 4 bases and J 3 bases, leaving 10 bases between the germline ends. The CDR3 DNA sequence: TGCGCCAGCAGCCCGGGACGGTCTAATGAAAAACTGTTTTTT. Protein: CASSPGRSNEKLFF.

The V gene is TRBV30, the J gene TRBJ1-3; 8 bases agree with TRBD1. The V and J ends lost 4 bases and 4 bases, in that order; junction bases with no gene match: 3. CDR3 length: 13 amino acids. The V gene's germline CDR1 is GTSNPN and CDR2 SVGIG (reference sequence). The CDR3: CAWMQGAGNTIYF. Written as DNA, the CDR3 is TGTGCCTGGATGCAGGGGGCGGGAAACACCATATATTTT.

This clone was observed a handful of times. The chain is built from TRBV9 and TRBJ1-1; D uncertain. The germline V gene encodes CDR1 SGDLS and CDR2 YYNGEE. This CDR3 spans 13 amino acids. V lost 4 bases, J lost 2 bases, and 9 bases lay in between. This chain's CDR3 is CASSPQINTEAFF. CDR3 coding DNA: TGTGCCAGCAGCCCACAGATTAACACTGAAGCTTTCTTT. Using reference TRBV9 and TRBJ1-1 for the parts outside the CDR3, the full variable domain is DSGVTQTPKHLITATGQRVTLRCSPRSGDLSVYWYQQSLDQGLQFLIQYYNGEERAKGNILERFSAQQFPDLHSELNLSSLELGDSALYFCASSPQINTEAFFGQGTRLTVV.

J is TRBJ2-1 and V is TRBV29-1; a weak D match, TRBD2 (5 bases). CDR3 length equals 10 residues. V lost 7 bases to trimming and J lost 8 bases, with 9 bases between them. Germline V gene data show CDR1 as SQVTM and CDR2 as ANQGSEA. The CDR3 loop is CSGGNDEQFF. CDR3 sequence (DNA): TGCAGCGGAGGGAACGATGAGCAGTTCTTC.